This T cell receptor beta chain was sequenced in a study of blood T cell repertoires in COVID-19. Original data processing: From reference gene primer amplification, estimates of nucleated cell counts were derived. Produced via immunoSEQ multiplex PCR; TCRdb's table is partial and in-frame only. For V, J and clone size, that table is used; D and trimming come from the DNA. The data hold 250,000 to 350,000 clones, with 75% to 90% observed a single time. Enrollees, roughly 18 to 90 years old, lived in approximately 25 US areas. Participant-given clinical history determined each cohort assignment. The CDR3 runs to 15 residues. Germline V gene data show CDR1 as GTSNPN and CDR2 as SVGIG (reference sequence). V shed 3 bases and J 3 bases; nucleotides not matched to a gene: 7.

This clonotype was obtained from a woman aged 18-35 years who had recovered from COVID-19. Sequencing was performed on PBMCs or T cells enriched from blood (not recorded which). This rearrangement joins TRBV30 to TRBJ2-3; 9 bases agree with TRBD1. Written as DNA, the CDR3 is TGTGCCTGGAGCCCAGGGGACAGGGCGACAGATACGCAGTATTTT. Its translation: CAWSPGDRATDTQYF.